Below, 9 T cell receptor beta chains from the same sample are listed, as sequenced in a study of blood T cells in healthy people across ages. The authors ran a second PCR of about 7 to 12 cycles using a sample-barcoded 5' primer and a J-beta primer mix. A single record per CDR3 protein comes from TCRdb applying MiXCR to the 5' RACE reads. Counted here are about 1.8 million distinct CDR3 sequences, about 49% occurring once; the ten biggest clones make up more than 2%. Sample: blood. These receptors came from a woman in her thirties or forties in good health.

V usage is TRBV7-2 and J usage is TRBJ2-1, with 9 positions matching TRBD2. Germline values: CDR1 SGHTA, CDR2 FQGNSA. There are 16 residues in the CDR3. With 4 bases clipped from V and 3 bases from J, the junction kept 7 bases outside the gene matches. The CDR3: CASSYIPSGIYNEQFF. Here the CDR3 DNA reads TGTGCCAGCAGCTACATCCCTAGCGGGATCTACAATGAGCAGTTCTTC.

The chain couples TRBV20-1 to TRBJ2-5, with D uncertain. This CDR3 spans 12 amino acids. Looked up from germline, CDR1 is DFQATT and CDR2 is SNEGSKA (reference sequence). V was shortened by 3 bases and J by 3 bases, with 8 bases between the two germline ends. The DNA of the CDR3 is TGCAGTGCTAGTCGTCAGAAAGAGACCCAGTACTTC. This codes for CSASRQKETQYF.

This chain uses TRBV18 with TRBJ2-3, with D possibly being TRBD1 (5 bases). V lost 2 bases and J 0 bases, leaving 9 bases between the germline ends. CDR1 and CDR2 (germline): KGHSH, LQKENI. There are 15 residues in the CDR3. The CDR3 nucleotides are TGTGCCAGCTCACCAGCACAGGCTAGCACAGATACGCAGTATTTT. Amino acid sequence: CASSPAQASTDTQYF.

The chain combines TRBV5-1 with TRBJ1-1; D might be TRBD1 (6 bases). Trimming removed 0 bases at V and 5 bases at J, with 11 bases between. The V gene's germline CDR1 is SGHRS and CDR2 YFSETQ. CDR3 length: 14 amino acids. The CDR3 DNA sequence: TGCGCCAGCAGCTTGGGACAGGCGAGGACTGAAGCTTTCTTT. Encoded protein: CASSLGQARTEAFF.

The V gene is TRBV4-2, the J gene TRBJ2-1, with TRBD2 matching 7 bases. Germline V gene data show CDR1 as LGHNA and CDR2 as YNFKEQ. V lost 0 bases, J lost 8 bases, and 4 bases stayed unmatched. The CDR3 covers 14 residues. The CDR3 protein is CASSQEPRGDEQFF. In nucleotides, the CDR3 is TGTGCCAGCAGCCAAGAGCCACGGGGGGATGAGCAGTTCTTC.

The chain combines TRBV5-1 with TRBJ2-5, with D unclear. This CDR3 is 14 amino acids long. V lost 3 bases to trimming and J lost 11 bases, with 20 bases between them. Germline values: CDR1 SGHRS, CDR2 YFSETQ. CDR3 nucleotide sequence: TGCGCCAGCAGCTCGGGCTCGAGGAGCGATGAGCAGTACTTC. As protein: CASSSGSRSDEQYF.

The J gene is TRBJ2-5, the V gene TRBV13; unclear D gene. The CDR3 sequence is 13 residues long. Deletions cut 3 bases from V and 3 bases from J, with 8 bases between. Germline lookup yields CDR1 PRHDT and CDR2 FYEKMQ (reference sequence). The CDR3 reads CASSFPAEETQYF. The CDR3 DNA sequence: TGTGCCAGCAGCTTTCCGGCGGAAGAGACCCAGTACTTC.

The J gene is TRBJ1-6, the V gene TRBV7-2; TRBD1 might be the D (6 bases). In germline, CDR1 is SGHTA, CDR2 FQGNSA. The CDR3 spans 17 residues. V was trimmed by 5 bases and J by 3 bases, leaving 17 bases between them. CDR3 nucleotide sequence: TGTGCCAGCAGCCTCCGGACAGTTTCCTTCTATAATTCACCCCTCCACTTT. It specifies CASSLRTVSFYNSPLHF.

The genes are TRBV7-9 and TRBJ2-5; 7 bases fit TRBD1. The CDR3 runs 18 residues. V trimming: 6 bases; J trimming: 2 bases; junction bases outside the gene matches: 18. From germline, CDR1 is SEHNR and CDR2 FQNEAQ (reference sequence). Here the CDR3 DNA reads TGTGCCAGCAGTATCCCTCTGACGGGACAGCGAAAGCAAGAGACCCAGTACTTC. This codes for CASSIPLTGQRKQETQYF.